A single sample is the source of the 17 T cell receptor beta chains below, sequenced in a study of T cell responses to AZD1222 COVID-19 vaccine. Assay used: immunoSEQ multiplex PCR; TCRdb lists only in-frame clones, some missing. Here the sample spans 90,000 to 110,000 clones, over 80% being singletons. The sequencing used peripheral blood, collected on day 0 of AZD1222 vaccination. These TCRs come from an adult in good health.

The chain recombines TRBV29-1 with TRBJ2-3; TRBD2 is a possible D gene (5 bases). Trimming cost V 6 bases and J 1 base, with 14 bases left between them. Germline V gene lookup returns CDR1 SQVTM and CDR2 ANQGSEA. The CDR3 covers 14 residues. The CDR3 nucleotides read TGCAGCGTGGTCGCGACTATCCGCACAGATACGCAGTATTTT. Its translation is CSVVATIRTDTQYF.

This clone turned up a few times. This chain connects TRBV12-3 or TRBV12-4 to TRBJ2-1; D not certain. This CDR3 has 13 amino acids. V lost 6 bases, J lost 7 bases, and 13 bases lay in between. CDR3 in amino acids: CASRTPDGNEQFF. The CDR3 coding sequence is TGTGCCAGCAGGACCCCGGACGGAAATGAGCAGTTCTTC.

The DNA of the CDR3 is TGCAGTGCCCTCAAGTATACGCAGTATTTT. Translating it yields CSALKYTQYF. The chain employs TRBV20-1 and TRBJ2-3; D unclear. V was clipped by 6 bases and J by 7 bases, with 8 bases between them. CDR1 is DFQATT, CDR2 SNEGSKA, per germline (reference sequence). The CDR3 runs to 10 residues.

The genes are TRBV18 and TRBJ2-3; TRBD2 matches at 10 bases. This CDR3 contains 16 residues. CDR1 and CDR2 from the germline V gene are KGHSH and LQKENI. The J segment lost 4 bases and the V segment lost 6 bases, leaving 10 bases of the junction unmatched. The CDR3 protein is CASSLTASGGADTQYF. The DNA for the CDR3 is TGTGCCAGCTCCCTTACGGCTAGCGGGGGCGCAGATACGCAGTATTTT.

The chain uses TRBV11-2 and TRBJ2-2; tentatively, D is TRBD1 (5 bases). The CDR3 loop spans 15 amino acids. The V end was cut by 1 base, the J end by 3 bases, with 9 bases between. The germline gives CDR1 SGHAT, CDR2 FQNNGV. The CDR3 spells CASSLVGADTGELFF. CDR3 nucleotide sequence: TGTGCCAGCAGCTTAGTAGGGGCCGACACCGGGGAGCTGTTTTTT.

The chain joins TRBV24-1 to TRBJ1-5; 7 bases fit TRBD1. The junction had 2 bases not matched to a gene; V was cut back by 2 bases and J by 5 bases. Germline V lookup: CDR1 KGHDR, CDR2 SFDVKD. The CDR3 contains 14 residues. The DNA for the CDR3 is TGTGCCACCAGTGATTCTGACAGGGATCAGCCCCAGCATTTT. This codes for CATSDSDRDQPQHF.

This sequence joins TRBV6-6 and TRBJ1-3; TRBD1 matches at 8 bases. V trimming: 5 bases; J trimming: 4 bases; junction bases outside the gene matches: 7. The CDR3 runs 15 residues. CDR1 MNHNY and CDR2 SVGAGI come from the germline V gene (reference sequence). CDR3 sequence (DNA): TGTGCCAGCAGTCTGACAGGGGCGAACGGAAACACCATATATTTT. This encodes CASSLTGANGNTIYF.

Only one count was recorded for this clone. V and J are TRBV12-3 or TRBV12-4 and TRBJ1-2; D not certain. The CDR3 is 13 residues long. V lost 2 bases and J 5 bases, leaving 9 bases between the germline ends. In DNA, the CDR3 is TGTGCCAGCAGTTTACAGGAAGGGTATGGCTACACCTTC. As protein: CASSLQEGYGYTF.

The chain has TRBV19 and TRBJ2-3; the match to TRBD2 covers 8 bases. Germline V CDR1 and CDR2: LNHDA, SQIVND (reference sequence). CDR3 length equals 17 residues. The J segment lost 2 bases and the V segment lost 4 bases, leaving 11 bases of the junction unmatched. CDR3 loop: CASSTRNTGGPTDTQYF. The CDR3 DNA follows: TGTGCCAGTAGTACAAGAAATACGGGAGGGCCCACAGATACGCAGTATTTT.

The chain is built from TRBV6-5 and TRBJ1-1; D remains unclear. Trimming shortened V by 2 bases and J by 2 bases, and 6 bases separated the two germline ends. The CDR3 is 13 amino acids. Looked up from germline, CDR1 is MNHEY and CDR2 is SVGAGI. CDR3: CASSYGGNTEAFF. CDR3 nucleotides: TGTGCCAGCAGTTACGGCGGAAACACTGAAGCTTTCTTT.

The gene calls are TRBV7-9 and TRBJ1-2; a possible D gene is TRBD1 (6 bases). Germline CDR1 reads SEHNR; CDR2 reads FQNEAQ (reference sequence). The CDR3 has 15 residues. Trimming removed 1 base at V and 4 bases at J, with 13 bases between. In DNA, the CDR3 is TGTGCCAGCAGCTTAGGGGGGACAACATTCTATGGCTACACCTTC. Its translation: CASSLGGTTFYGYTF.

This rearrangement joins TRBV2 to TRBJ2-5; 7 nucleotides align to TRBD2. This CDR3 has 13 amino acids. From germline, CDR1 is SNHLY and CDR2 FYNNEI. J was trimmed by 4 bases and V by 4 bases; bases with no gene match: 3. CDR3 nucleotides: TGTGCCAGCAGTGGACTAGCAGTAGAGACCCAGTACTTC. Translation: CASSGLAVETQYF.

The chain has TRBV5-1 and TRBJ2-7; tentatively, D is TRBD1 or TRBD2 (5 bases each). Germline V gene lookup returns CDR1 SGHRS and CDR2 YFSETQ. V shed 4 bases and J shed 6 bases, with 20 bases lying between them. This CDR3 region has 15 residues. The DNA of the CDR3 is TGCGCCAGCAGCCCCCCGATGAGGGGTGTTGGCGAGCAGTACTTC. Translation gives CASSPPMRGVGEQYF.

The chain recombines TRBV19 with TRBJ1-6; a weak D match, TRBD1 (6 bases). The CDR3 has 15 residues. Trimming stripped 2 bases from V and 5 bases from J, with 10 bases between. The germline V gene has CDR1 LNHDA and CDR2 SQIVND (reference sequence). The CDR3 DNA sequence: TGTGCCAGTAGTATATTGGCAGGGGATAATTCACCCCTCCACTTT. Residues: CASSILAGDNSPLHF.

This clone was recorded a few times. V usage is TRBV7-2 and J usage is TRBJ1-1; 9 bases are shared with TRBD1. Germline CDR1 and CDR2: SGHTA and FQGNSA. V shed 5 bases and J 3 bases; nucleotides not matched to a gene: 16. This CDR3 contains 18 residues. The CDR3 DNA follows: TGTGCCAGCAGCCTAGGTATGCTACAGGGGGCGGTGGACACTGAAGCTTTCTTT. This codes for CASSLGMLQGAVDTEAFF.

The chain employs TRBV10-1 and TRBJ2-7, with D unresolved. Trimming stripped 0 bases from V and 1 base from J, with 10 bases between. Germline V gives CDR1 WNHNN, CDR2 SYGVQD (reference sequence). This CDR3 has 15 residues. This CDR3 reads CASSESRAMSYEQYF. The CDR3 DNA sequence: TGCGCCAGCAGTGAGTCAAGAGCGATGTCCTACGAGCAGTACTTC.

J is TRBJ2-1 and V is TRBV15; possibly TRBD2 for D (6 bases). Trimming cost V 0 bases and J 3 bases, with 12 bases left between them. Germline lookup yields CDR1 LNHNV and CDR2 YYDKDF (reference sequence). The CDR3 length is 16 residues. The CDR3 here is CATSRDVTRGYNEQFF. Here the CDR3 DNA reads TGTGCCACCAGCAGAGATGTAACGCGGGGCTACAATGAGCAGTTCTTC.